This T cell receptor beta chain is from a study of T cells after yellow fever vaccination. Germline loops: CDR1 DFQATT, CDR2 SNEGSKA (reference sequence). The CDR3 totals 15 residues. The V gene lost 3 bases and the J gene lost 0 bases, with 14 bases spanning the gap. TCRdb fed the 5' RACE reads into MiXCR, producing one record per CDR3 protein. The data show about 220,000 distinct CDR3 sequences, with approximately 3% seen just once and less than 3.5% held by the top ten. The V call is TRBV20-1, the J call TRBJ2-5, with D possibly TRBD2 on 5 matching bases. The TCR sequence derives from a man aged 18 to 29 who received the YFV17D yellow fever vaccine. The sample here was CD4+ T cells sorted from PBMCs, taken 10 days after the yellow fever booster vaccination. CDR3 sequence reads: CSARFMTGNQETQYF. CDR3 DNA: TGCAGTGCTAGGTTTATGACCGGGAACCAAGAGACCCAGTACTTC.